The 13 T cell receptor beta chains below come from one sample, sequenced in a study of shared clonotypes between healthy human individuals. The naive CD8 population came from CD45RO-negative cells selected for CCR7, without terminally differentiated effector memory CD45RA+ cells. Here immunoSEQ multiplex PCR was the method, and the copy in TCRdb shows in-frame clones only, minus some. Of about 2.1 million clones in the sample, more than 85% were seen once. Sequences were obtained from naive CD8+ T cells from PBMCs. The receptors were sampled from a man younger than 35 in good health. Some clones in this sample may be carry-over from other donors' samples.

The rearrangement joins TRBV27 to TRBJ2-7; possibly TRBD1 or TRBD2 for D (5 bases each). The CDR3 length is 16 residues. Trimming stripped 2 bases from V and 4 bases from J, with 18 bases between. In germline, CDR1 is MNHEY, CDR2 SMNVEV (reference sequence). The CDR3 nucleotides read TGTGCCAGCAGTTTAGTTGTCGGGCCATGGGGGTACGAGCAGTACTTC. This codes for CASSLVVGPWGYEQYF.

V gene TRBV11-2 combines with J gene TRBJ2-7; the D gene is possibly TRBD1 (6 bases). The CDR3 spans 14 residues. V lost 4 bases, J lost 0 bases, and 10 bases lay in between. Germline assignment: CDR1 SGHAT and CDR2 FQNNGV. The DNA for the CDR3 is TGTGCCAGCAGCTCTCGGACAGCCTCCTACGAGCAGTACTTC. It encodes CASSSRTASYEQYF.

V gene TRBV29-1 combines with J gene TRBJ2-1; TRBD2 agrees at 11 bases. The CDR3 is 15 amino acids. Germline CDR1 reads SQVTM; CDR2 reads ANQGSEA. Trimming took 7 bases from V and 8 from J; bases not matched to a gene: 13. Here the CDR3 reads CSADRPGLAVDEQFF. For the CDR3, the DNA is TGCAGCGCCGACCGACCGGGACTAGCGGTTGATGAGCAGTTCTTC.

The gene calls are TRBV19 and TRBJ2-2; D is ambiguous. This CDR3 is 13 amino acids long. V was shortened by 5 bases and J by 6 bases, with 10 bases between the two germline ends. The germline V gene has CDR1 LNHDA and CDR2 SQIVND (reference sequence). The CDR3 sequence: CASSPSHPGELFF. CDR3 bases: TGTGCCAGTAGTCCCTCACACCCCGGGGAGCTGTTTTTT.

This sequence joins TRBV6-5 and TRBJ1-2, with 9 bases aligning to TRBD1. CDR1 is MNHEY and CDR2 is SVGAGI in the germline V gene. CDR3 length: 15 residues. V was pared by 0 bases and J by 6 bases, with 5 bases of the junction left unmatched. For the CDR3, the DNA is TGTGCCAGCAGTTACTCCCCGACAGGGGGTGATGGCTACACCTTC. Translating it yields CASSYSPTGGDGYTF.

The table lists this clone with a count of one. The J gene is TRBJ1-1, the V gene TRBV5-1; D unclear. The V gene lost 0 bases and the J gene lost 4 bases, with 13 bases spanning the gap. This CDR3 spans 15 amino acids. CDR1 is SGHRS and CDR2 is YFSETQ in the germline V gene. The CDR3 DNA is TGCGCCAGCAGCTTGGCCGGGCCTCAGAGCACTGAAGCTTTCTTT. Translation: CASSLAGPQSTEAFF. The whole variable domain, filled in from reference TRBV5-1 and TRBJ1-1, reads KAGVTQTPRYLIKTRGQQVTLSCSPISGHRSVSWYQQTPGQGLQFLFEYFSETQRNKGNFPGRFSGRQFSNSRSEMNVSTLELGDSALYLCASSLAGPQSTEAFFGQGTRLTVV.

CDR3 sequence: CASGRGFGQPQHF. The CDR3 DNA reads TGTGCCAGCGGCAGGGGGTTCGGACAGCCCCAGCATTTT. This rearrangement joins TRBV27 to TRBJ1-5, with TRBD1 matching over 7 bases. V lost 8 bases, J lost 7 bases, and 8 bases stayed unmatched. This CDR3 contains 13 residues. Germline values: CDR1 MNHEY, CDR2 SMNVEV (reference sequence).

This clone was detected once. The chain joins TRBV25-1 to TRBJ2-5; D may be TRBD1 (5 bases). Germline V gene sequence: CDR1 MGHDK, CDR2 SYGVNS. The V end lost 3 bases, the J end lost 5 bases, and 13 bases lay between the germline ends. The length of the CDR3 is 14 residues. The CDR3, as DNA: TGTGCCAGCAGTGACCGGACACACGGGGAGACCCAGTACTTC. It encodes CASSDRTHGETQYF.

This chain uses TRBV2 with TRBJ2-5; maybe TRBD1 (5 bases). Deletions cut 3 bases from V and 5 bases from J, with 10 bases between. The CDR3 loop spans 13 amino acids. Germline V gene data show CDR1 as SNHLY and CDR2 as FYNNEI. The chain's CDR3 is CASSDRVGETQYF. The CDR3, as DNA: TGTGCCAGCAGTGACAGGGTAGGGGAGACCCAGTACTTC.

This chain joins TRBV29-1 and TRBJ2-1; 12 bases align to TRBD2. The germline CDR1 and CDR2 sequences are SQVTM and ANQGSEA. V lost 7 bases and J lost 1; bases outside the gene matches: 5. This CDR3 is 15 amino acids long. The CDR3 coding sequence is TGCAGCGGCGGAACTAGCGGGAGGTCCTACAATGAGCAGTTCTTC. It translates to CSGGTSGRSYNEQFF.

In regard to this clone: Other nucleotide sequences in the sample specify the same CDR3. Here the CDR3 reads CASSLGAGGYNEQFF. The CDR3 DNA sequence: TGTGCCAGCAGCCTGGGGGCGGGAGGGTACAATGAGCAGTTCTTC. V and J are TRBV7-9 and TRBJ2-1; 9 nucleotides align to TRBD2. Germline lookup yields CDR1 SEHNR and CDR2 FQNEAQ (reference sequence). CDR3 length equals 15 residues. The trim removed 5 bases at V and 4 bases at J, leaving 6 bases unmatched.

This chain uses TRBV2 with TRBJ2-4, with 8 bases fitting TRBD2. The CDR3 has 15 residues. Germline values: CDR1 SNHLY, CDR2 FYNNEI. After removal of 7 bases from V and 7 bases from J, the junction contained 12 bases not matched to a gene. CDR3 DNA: TGTGCCAGCATCTTCCAACCGGGACTAGGGAACATTCAGTACTTC. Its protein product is CASIFQPGLGNIQYF.

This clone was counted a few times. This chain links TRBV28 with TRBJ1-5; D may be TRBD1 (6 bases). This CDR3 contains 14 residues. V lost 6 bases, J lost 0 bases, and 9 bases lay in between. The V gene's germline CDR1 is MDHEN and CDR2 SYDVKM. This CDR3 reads CASSRQASNQPQHF. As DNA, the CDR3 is TGTGCCAGCAGCCGACAGGCTAGCAATCAGCCCCAGCATTTT.